This TCR beta chain originates from a study of tumor-infiltrating lymphocytes in primary liver carcinoma (dated by TCRdb to about 2017). For the study in its entirety: Between November 2015 and March 2016, roughly five patients in China with histopathologically diagnosed primary liver carcinoma had surgical resection. Each sample produced about 3.5 to 8 million productive TCRbeta reads, and read depth showed no significant difference between tissue types. Tumors of the five patients were stage T1-T3 N0M0 with maximum diameters of roughly 4.2 to 11 cm. Across five regions of each liver tumor, along with adjacent normal tissue and blood, the study brought together TCRbeta repertoire sequencing, expression microarrays and whole-exome sequencing. High reproducibility was observed for the technical replicate repertoires, with mean shared-clone rates roughly 0.87 and correlation coefficients above 0.98. The five patients, three men and two women aged 30 to 69 years, had hepatocellular carcinoma (four) or combined HCC and intrahepatic cholangiocarcinoma (one). TCRbeta repertoire sequencing covered roughly 35 specimens from 5 patients: about 25 tumor regions, 5 adjacent noncancerous liver tissues and 5 peripheral blood samples.

A word on this clonotype: Its antigen specificity is not known. A much larger clone differs by one base, so this may be a read error.

Starting from approximately 460 ng total RNA, TCRbeta-specific cDNA was produced by reverse transcription with a constant-region primer and ProtoScript II reverse transcriptase. Construction of the TCRbeta libraries relied on three nested rounds of multiplex PCR, following a slightly modified ARM-PCR procedure. The first two PCR rounds used multiplex TRBV1-TRBV30 forward primers with a Cbeta reverse primer, each for approximately 10 cycles. Sample barcodes and Illumina adapters were added in a final 25-cycle PCR with Deep VentR polymerase. Before sequencing, amplicons between 200 and 500 bp were purified from gel using a QIAquick gel extraction kit. An Illumina HiSeq 2500 was used to sequence the TCRbeta amplicons, generating 250-bp paired-end reads. As for how the authors treated the data: To recover full CDR3 sequences, reads were quality-trimmed using Trimmomatic v0.33 and paired reads were then merged using FLASH v1.2.11. V, D and J germline segments were assigned to the rearranged TCRbeta sequences by MiGEC v1.2.1b. Clonotype statistics and Shannon-Wiener diversity indices were calculated with VDJtools v1.0.0. To cut down on sampling bias, every analysis after diversity analysis relied on just the 250 most abundant clonotypes from each sample. Through fastp at Q25 and MiXCR, TCRdb rebuilt clones from the public reads, retaining in-frame beta chains. Rows are unified per CDR3 protein, each entry keeping the most common DNA and genes. TCRdb's processing, not the authors' own work, is the source of the V and J calls. A total of approximately 330,000 distinct CDR3 sequences appear in this sample, roughly 61% of them only once. The top ten clones comprise about 6.1% of the sample.

The investigation overall reported the following: Only five patients were included in the study, and the authors note that the findings should be validated in a larger study. Because the samples were bulk and unsorted, CD4+ and CD8+ T cell repertoires could not be compared. Repertoire overlap was higher between tumor regions (mean around 36%) than tumor-adjacent (around 17%) or tumor-blood (roughly 14%) pairs, consistent with antigen-driven expansion. The top 250 clones made up a significantly larger repertoire fraction in tumors than in blood (p = 0.039). Only the TCR beta chain was sequenced, which likely underestimates true repertoire diversity because unpaired alpha chains were not captured.

The germline V gene gives CDR1 as MNHEY and CDR2 as SVGAGI. V lost 10 bases and J lost 4 bases; the stretch between them is 20 bases long. The CDR3 holds 15 amino acids from the cysteine to the phenylalanine. Only the CDR3 DNA is retained, 45 bases long and in frame from the first base. RNA from unsorted whole blood was extracted with TRIzol reagent, and germline DNA was obtained with the DNeasy Blood & Tissue kit. Patients had chronic HBV infection and were treatment-naive at sampling. Around 3.6 milliliters of peripheral blood were collected into K2EDTA tubes before surgery. What was sequenced was peripheral blood. Here the chain combines TRBV6-5 and TRBJ2-1; the D gene is perhaps TRBD2, on 6 matching bases. The clonotype was recovered from a man aged 35 to 55 with primary liver carcinoma and hepatitis B virus infection. DNA sequence: TGTGCCAACAGCCAGTCTCCGGGAGATTACAATGAGCAGTTCTTC. It translates as CANSQSPGDYNEQFF.